This T cell receptor (beta chain) was sequenced during a study of T cell responses to AZD1222 COVID-19 vaccine. Findings and limits, study-wide: Along spike, vaccine-associated CD4 TCRs were found throughout, with dominance at 160-218 and 743-854.

Repertoires were generated with immunoSEQ multiplex PCR, while TCRdb's copy carries only in-frame clones and drops some. The sample carries roughly 190,000 clones, 85% to 95% recorded once. On this clone: Its specificity is unknown.

The CDR3 loop spans 15 amino acids. The V gene lost 3 bases and the J gene lost 0 bases, with 8 bases spanning the gap. CDR1 is KGHSH, CDR2 LQKENI, per germline. The chain employs TRBV18 and TRBJ2-2; D not resolved. The sample here was peripheral blood, taken on day 0 of AZD1222 vaccination. The sequence was collected from an adult in good health. This CDR3 is CASSPLVANTGELFF. As DNA, the CDR3 is TGTGCCAGCTCACCTTTGGTAGCGAACACCGGGGAGCTGTTTTTT.